Presented here are 22 T cell receptor beta chains from one specimen sequenced in a study of blood T cell repertoires in COVID-19. The data were produced by immunoSEQ multiplex PCR, yet TCRdb's version contains in-frame clones alone and is incomplete. Found here are 150,000 to 160,000 clones, approximately 86% of them singletons; the top ten hold 2% to 3%. Sequenced sample: peripheral blood. These receptor sequences come from a woman in her 70s with acute or convalescent COVID-19.

The chain recombines TRBV5-5 with TRBJ2-7; 10 positions agree with TRBD1. Trimming removed 7 bases from V and 6 bases from J; junction bases left unmatched: 13. In germline, CDR1 is SGHKS, CDR2 YYEKEE (reference sequence). The CDR3 length is 15 residues. The CDR3: CASDLQGTGASEQYV. The CDR3 DNA is TGTGCCAGCGATTTGCAGGGGACAGGGGCATCCGAGCAGTACGTC.

The genes are TRBV28 and TRBJ1-4; D is unclear. Deletions cut 4 bases from V and 5 bases from J, with 14 bases between. The CDR3 sequence is 15 residues long. Germline-derived CDR1 and CDR2 are MDHEN and SYDVKM. The CDR3 loop reads CASSSLTGINEKLFF. CDR3 bases: TGTGCCAGCAGTTCCTTAACCGGGATAAATGAAAAACTGTTTTTT.

The chain employs TRBV5-1 and TRBJ1-1, with 7 bases identical to TRBD1. Trimming took 2 bases from V and 0 from J; bases not matched to a gene: 1. CDR1 and CDR2 (germline): SGHRS, YFSETQ. The CDR3 length is 14 residues. The CDR3 coding sequence is TGCGCCAGCAGCTTCACAGGGGTGAACACTGAAGCTTTCTTT. Translating gives CASSFTGVNTEAFF.

The chain employs TRBV6-5 and TRBJ2-5, with 8 bases identical to TRBD2. Looked up from germline, CDR1 is MNHEY and CDR2 is SVGAGI. V trimming: 2 bases; J trimming: 2 bases; junction bases outside the gene matches: 4. This CDR3 region has 15 residues. CDR3 sequence reads: CASSYRGGPQETQYF. The CDR3 bases are TGTGCCAGCAGTTACCGGGGGGGCCCTCAAGAGACCCAGTACTTC.

V usage is TRBV7-9 and J usage is TRBJ1-1, with D tentatively TRBD1 (6 bases). V was shortened by 2 bases and J by 4 bases, with 14 bases between the two germline ends. Germline CDR1 is SEHNR and CDR2 is FQNEAQ (reference sequence). This CDR3 contains 15 residues. The CDR3 sequence is CASSLSGQGSTEAFF. In DNA, the CDR3 is TGTGCCAGCAGCTTATCTGGTCAGGGGAGCACTGAAGCTTTCTTT.

The chain recombines TRBV19 with TRBJ1-5; 9 positions agree with TRBD1. Germline V gene sequence: CDR1 LNHDA, CDR2 SQIVND (reference sequence). V shed 3 bases and J 5 bases; nucleotides not matched to a gene: 2. This CDR3 spans 14 amino acids. The CDR3 is CASSIGQGYQPQHF. CDR3 nucleotides: TGTGCCAGTAGTATTGGACAGGGGTATCAGCCCCAGCATTTT.

V and J are TRBV3-1 (or the pseudogene TRBV3-2) and TRBJ2-5, with D perhaps matching TRBD2 (6 bases). The germline gives CDR1 LGHDT, CDR2 YNNKEL (reference sequence). The CDR3 sequence is 13 residues long. Trimming pared 0 bases from V and 6 bases from J, leaving 8 bases between. This chain's CDR3 is CASSQELAKTQYF. The CDR3 coding sequence is TGTGCCAGCAGCCAAGAACTAGCCAAGACCCAGTACTTC.

The genes are TRBV5-1 and TRBJ1-2; tentative D call: TRBD1 (5 bases). Trimming pared 1 base from V and 3 bases from J, leaving 13 bases between. Germline CDR1 and CDR2: SGHRS and YFSETQ. This CDR3 contains 15 residues. CDR3 residues: CASSLHVGVDYGYTF. The CDR3 coding sequence is TGCGCCAGCAGCTTGCACGTAGGGGTAGACTATGGCTACACCTTC.

CDR3: CASSFRQGSAGNTIYF. The DNA for the CDR3 is TGTGCCAGCAGCTTCAGACAGGGATCGGCAGGAAACACCATATATTTT. The V and J genes are TRBV5-6 and TRBJ1-3; 7 nucleotides align to TRBD1. CDR1 and CDR2 (germline): SGHDT, YYEEEE. This CDR3 has 16 amino acids. Trimming at V came to 2 bases and at J to 4 bases, leaving 9 bases not matched to a gene.

The sample holds a few counts of this clone. The CDR3 sequence is CASSRGTGYTF. CDR3 nucleotide sequence: TGTGCCAGCAGCAGGGGTACCGGCTACACCTTC. J is TRBJ1-2 and V is TRBV3-1 (or the pseudogene TRBV3-2); TRBD1 is a possible D gene (5 bases). V dropped 5 bases and J dropped 8 bases, with 9 bases sitting between them. The length of the CDR3 is 11 residues. Looked up from germline, CDR1 is LGHDT and CDR2 is YNNKEL (reference sequence).

CDR3 coding DNA: TGTGCCAGCAGCGCCCAGCTAGTCTCTGGAAACACCATATATTTT. Amino acids: CASSAQLVSGNTIYF. The chain uses TRBV27 and TRBJ1-3; no definite D call. CDR1 and CDR2 from the germline V gene are MNHEY and SMNVEV (reference sequence). The CDR3 sequence is 15 residues long. V was pared by 6 bases and J by 0 bases, with 12 bases between.

This chain joins TRBV2 and TRBJ1-5; maybe TRBD1 (5 bases). Germline values: CDR1 SNHLY, CDR2 FYNNEI. This CDR3 comprises 12 residues. The V end lost 7 bases, the J end lost 11 bases, and 15 bases lay between the germline ends. CDR3 in DNA: TGTGCCAGCAACAATGGTAGGGGTGCCCAGCATTTT. This codes for CASNNGRGAQHF. The variable domain in full, completed from reference TRBV2 and TRBJ1-5, reads EPEVTQTPSHQVTQMGQEVILRCVPISNHLYFYWYRQILGQKVEFLVSFYNNEISEKSEIFDDQFSVERPDGSNFTLKIRSTKLEDSAMYFCASNNGRGAQHFGDGTRLSIL.

The rearrangement joins TRBV28 to TRBJ1-6; 8 positions match TRBD1. This CDR3 contains 13 residues. J was trimmed by 9 bases and V by 6 bases; bases with no gene match: 4. Germline V gene sequence: CDR1 MDHEN, CDR2 SYDVKM. The CDR3 spells CASRPGGSSPLHF. CDR3 in DNA: TGTGCCAGCAGACCAGGGGGCAGTTCACCCCTCCACTTT.

The chain employs TRBV10-3 and TRBJ2-7; D possibly corresponds to TRBD2 (6 bases). This CDR3 region has 13 residues. V gave up 8 bases and J gave up 4 bases, with 15 bases separating them. Germline V gene data show CDR1 as ENHRY and CDR2 as SYGVKD. CDR3 sequence: CAISRLEGYEQYV. CDR3 sequence (DNA): TGTGCCATCTCCCGACTAGAGGGGTACGAGCAGTACGTC.

The chain employs TRBV13 and TRBJ1-1; no firm D call. In germline, CDR1 is PRHDT, CDR2 FYEKMQ (reference sequence). V lost 5 bases and J lost 2, with 12 bases in between. The CDR3 runs to 14 residues. The CDR3 nucleotides read TGTGCCAGCAGCCCCCCTCTAGGTAACACTGAAGCTTTCTTT. It specifies CASSPPLGNTEAFF.

The rearrangement uses TRBV11-2 and TRBJ2-4; 12 bases align to TRBD2. Germline values: CDR1 SGHAT, CDR2 FQNNGV. Unmatched junction bases numbered 11, after V lost 5 bases and J lost 0 bases. The CDR3 contains 19 residues. In DNA, the CDR3 is TGTGCCAGCAGCGCGCGGGGACTAGCGGGTAACCTAGCCAAAAACATTCAGTACTTC. Amino acids: CASSARGLAGNLAKNIQYF. Supplemented by reference TRBV11-2 and TRBJ2-4, the full variable domain reads EAGVAQSPRYKIIEKRQSVAFWCNPISGHATLYWYQQILGQGPKLLIQFQNNGVVDDSQLPKDRFSAERLKGVDSTLKIQPAKLEDSAVYLCASSARGLAGNLAKNIQYFGAGTRLSVL.

The J gene is TRBJ2-4, the V gene TRBV7-8, with TRBD1 matching 7 bases. Trimming cost V 5 bases and J 4 bases; bases outside gene matches: 2. The CDR3 length is 13 residues. CDR1 is SGHVS and CDR2 is FQNEAQ in the germline V gene. The CDR3 region is CASSLGQKNIQYF. The CDR3 coding sequence is TGTGCCAGCAGCCTGGGACAGAAAAACATTCAGTACTTC.

The rearrangement links TRBV10-3 to TRBJ2-2; 7 positions match TRBD1. There are 14 residues in the CDR3. CDR1 is ENHRY, CDR2 SYGVKD, per germline. Trimming at V came to 11 bases and at J to 3 bases, leaving 9 bases not matched to a gene. The CDR3 coding sequence is TGTGCCCATAGCGAGGGGGCGGACACCGGGGAGCTGTTTTTT. This sequence encodes CAHSEGADTGELFF.

This rearrangement joins TRBV18 to TRBJ2-4; D is possibly TRBD1 (5 bases). With 0 bases removed from V and 7 bases from J, the gap between germline ends came to 10 bases. CDR3 length: 14 amino acids. Germline V gene data show CDR1 as KGHSH and CDR2 as LQKENI. The CDR3 is CASSPPWGQNIQYF. The CDR3 DNA reads as TGTGCCAGCTCACCACCGTGGGGCCAGAACATTCAGTACTTC.

In its sample, this clone was seen many times. The gene calls are TRBV11-3 and TRBJ2-1; the match to TRBD2 covers 13 bases. Germline V lookup: CDR1 SGHNT, CDR2 YENEEA. V gave up 5 bases and J gave up 2 bases; unmatched junction bases: 9. This CDR3 is built from 18 residues. CDR3: CASSAGLAGALTYNEQFF. CDR3 DNA sequence: TGTGCCAGCAGCGCAGGACTAGCGGGGGCCCTCACCTACAATGAGCAGTTCTTC.

The chain links TRBV20-1 to TRBJ1-1; D is ambiguous. The CDR3 covers 13 residues. Germline CDR1 and CDR2: DFQATT and SNEGSKA (reference sequence). V was cut by 3 bases and J by 5 bases, with 13 bases left in between. CDR3 nucleotide sequence: TGCAGTGCTAGTCTTCCGGTCGGGACTGAAGCTTTCTTT. Amino acids: CSASLPVGTEAFF.

V is TRBV29-1 and J is TRBJ2-3, with D possibly matching TRBD1 (6 bases). Trimming took off 8 bases at V and 6 bases at J, with 15 bases between the two ends. The germline gives CDR1 SQVTM, CDR2 ANQGSEA. The CDR3 is made up of 12 amino acids. CDR3 amino acids: CSSSWGRDTQYF. In DNA, the CDR3 is TGCAGCTCCTCTTGGGGGCGCGATACGCAGTATTTT.